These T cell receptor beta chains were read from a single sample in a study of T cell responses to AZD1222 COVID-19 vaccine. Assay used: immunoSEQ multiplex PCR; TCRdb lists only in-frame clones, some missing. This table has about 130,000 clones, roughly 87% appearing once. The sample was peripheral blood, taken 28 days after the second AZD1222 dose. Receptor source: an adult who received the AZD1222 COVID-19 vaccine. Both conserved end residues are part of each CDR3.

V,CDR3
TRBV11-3,CASSSQGDQPQHF
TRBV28,CASSLYGQGSSGNTIYF
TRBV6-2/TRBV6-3,CASSYPTVGSAGAGTDTQYF
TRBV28,CASSLWAGGANTEAFF
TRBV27,CASSLSWGRNTEAFF
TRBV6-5,CASSRRQGAGYGYTF
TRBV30,CASRGHSTEAFF
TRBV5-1,CASSLARADSPLHF
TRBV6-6,CASSYSETQYF
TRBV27,CASSPATGLGATEQYF
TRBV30,CAWGLPRETQYF
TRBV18,CASSPLGTDTQYF
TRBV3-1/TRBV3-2,CASSHPLAGSTYNEQFF
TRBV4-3,CASSQVVFDEQYF
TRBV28,CAFLGQGAIHNEQFF
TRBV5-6,CASSPGLAISYEQYF
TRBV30,CAWTRRRDTEAFF
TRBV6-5,CASRPDGQGRQYF
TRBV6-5,CASGSGTGFVYEQYF
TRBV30,CAWMGGDDSGYTF
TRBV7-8,CASSGDINTEAFF
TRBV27,CASSIGLAGAEQYF
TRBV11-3,CASSTGTREQFF
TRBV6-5,CASRDRGGGDEQYF
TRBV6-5,CASSYAAGANYGYTF
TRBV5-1,CASSRQGSNERYTF
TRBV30,CAWSTYPGEEKLFF
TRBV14,CASSHSQGRGSPLHF
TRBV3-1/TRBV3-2,CASSQEEGTNYGYTF
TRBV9,CASSVESVNTEAFF
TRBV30,CARDRGDSSNTQYF
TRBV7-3,CASSLGGSLYNEQFF
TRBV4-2,CASSQGVPRSSYNSPLHF
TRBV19,CASSNPLGRGQQANYGYTF
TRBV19,CASSKRDMNTEAFF
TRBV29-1,CSALQDLNYGYTF
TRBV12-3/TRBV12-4,CASSWKGNQPQHF
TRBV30,CAWSGFPGQGIGYTF
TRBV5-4,CASSADRAGGEKLFF
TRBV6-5,CASSRTGTDIYGYTF
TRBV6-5,CASSLVEGVSSYTF
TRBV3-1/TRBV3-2,CASSQRTASNSPLHF
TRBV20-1,CSASKNTEAFF
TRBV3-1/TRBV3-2,CASSPTLGAGRQPQHF
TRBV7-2,CASSPPWSHNEQFF
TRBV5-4,CASSSRMENTEAFF
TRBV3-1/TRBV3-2,CASSTGMGSPLHF
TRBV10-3,CAISGDGGEAFF
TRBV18,CASSSDRGSEQYF
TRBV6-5,CASSYRRTGGNQPQHF
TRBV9,CASSPTGGFGNTIYF
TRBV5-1,CASSLTWSQGSYEQYF
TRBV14,CASSQGHRRPNTEAFF
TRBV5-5,CASSPEGTVYSNQPQHF
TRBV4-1,CASSPLAGLGITGELFF
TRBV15,CATSSPGPLKDTQYF
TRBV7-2,CASGGQGKRSPLHF
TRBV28,CASSLGQGRISYEQYF
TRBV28,CASRSRDKSNYGYTF
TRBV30,CAWSKGRGQEYGYTF